The 22 T cell receptor beta chains below all came from one sample that was sequenced in a study of T cells in Graves' hyperthyroidism and ophthalmopathy. Regions amplified from RNA transcripts were the TCR beta CDR3 regions. The primer set for the first-round RT-PCR of the TCR CDR3 was HTBI. TCRdb analysed the multiplex PCR reads with MiXCR anew, one entry per CDR3 protein. The sample includes around 340,000 distinct CDR3 sequences, roughly 21% of them seen just once. What was sequenced was blood. The receptors were sampled from a woman aged 45-65 years with Graves' hyperthyroidism.

This clonotype was seen a single time. V and J are TRBV5-1 and TRBJ2-1; D is uncertain. The ends were cut back, 0 bases at V and 8 bases at J, with 12 bases in the middle. CDR1 and CDR2 (germline): SGHRS, YFSETQ. The CDR3 is made up of 14 amino acids. This CDR3 reads CASSLVAGGDEQFF. CDR3 bases: TGCGCCAGCAGCTTGGTGGCTGGCGGCGATGAGCAGTTCTTC.

This clonotype was picked up many times. The chain joins TRBV3-1 to TRBJ1-4; possible D gene TRBD1, 6 bases. The CDR3 spans 15 residues. V dropped 1 base and J dropped 10 bases, with 16 bases sitting between them. Germline V gene data show CDR1 as LGHDT and CDR2 as YNNKEL (reference sequence). The CDR3 spells CASSQVRDKGGKLFF. Here the CDR3 DNA reads TGTGCCAGCAGCCAAGTCCGGGACAAGGGAGGAAAACTGTTTTTT.

This clonotype appeared many times. This chain uses TRBV12-3 or TRBV12-4 with TRBJ2-1; TRBD2 matches 9 bases. The CDR3 consists of 16 residues. Germline trimming cut 4 bases from V and 2 bases from J; bases unmatched to any gene: 6. The CDR3 DNA reads TGTGCCAGCAGTTACCCGGGACTAGCTCCCTACAATGAGCAGTTCTTC. Translating gives CASSYPGLAPYNEQFF.

The rearrangement links TRBV12-5 to TRBJ1-6; 8 nucleotides line up with TRBD1. The germline CDR1 and CDR2 sequences are LGHNT and FRNRAP. This CDR3 is 17 amino acids long. V was clipped by 3 bases and J by 8 bases; unmatched bases: 12. The CDR3 nucleotides read TGTGCTAGTGGTTTAAGGCCAGGGGGCATCTACGATTCACCCCTCCACTTT. Translating gives CASGLRPGGIYDSPLHF.

This clonotype was observed once. The rearrangement links TRBV2 to TRBJ2-5, with D maybe TRBD2 (5 bases). The CDR3 is 15 residues long. V dropped 6 bases and J dropped 5 bases, with 19 bases sitting between them. From germline, CDR1 is SNHLY and CDR2 FYNNEI. The CDR3 is CASRPPPGRGETQYF. Written as DNA, the CDR3 is TGTGCCAGCAGACCACCCCCCGGGCGAGGGGAGACCCAGTACTTC.

The chain employs TRBV7-9 and TRBJ2-7, with a weak D call TRBD1 (6 bases). The CDR3 extends over 15 amino acids. Trimming took off 3 bases at V and 0 bases at J, with 12 bases between the two ends. The germline V gene has CDR1 SEHNR and CDR2 FQNEAQ (reference sequence). The DNA for the CDR3 is TGTGCCAGCAGCTTCCCACAGGGTCCCTCCTACGAGCAGTACTTC. This sequence encodes CASSFPQGPSYEQYF.

V and J are TRBV9 and TRBJ2-2, with 13 positions matching TRBD2. Germline lookup yields CDR1 SGDLS and CDR2 YYNGEE. V was pared by 3 bases and J by 6 bases, with 2 bases of the junction left unmatched. The CDR3 runs to 15 residues. Here the CDR3 DNA reads TGTGCCAGCAGCGGGGGACTAGCGGGACCCGGGGAGCTGTTTTTT. It is translated as CASSGGLAGPGELFF.

This clonotype has only a few counts. The chain recombines TRBV5-1 with TRBJ2-5; TRBD2 might be the D (5 bases). V was clipped by 4 bases and J by 4 bases, with 11 bases between them. The CDR3 contains 13 residues. Germline lookup yields CDR1 SGHRS and CDR2 YFSETQ. CDR3 sequence reads: CASSVMGRETQYF. Written as DNA, the CDR3 is TGCGCCAGCAGCGTCATGGGGAGAGAGACCCAGTACTTC. The full variable domain, its missing parts supplied by reference TRBV5-1 and TRBJ2-5, is KAGVTQTPRYLIKTRGQQVTLSCSPISGHRSVSWYQQTPGQGLQFLFEYFSETQRNKGNFPGRFSGRQFSNSRSEMNVSTLELGDSALYLCASSVMGRETQYFGPGTRLLVL.

This clonotype was counted between two and nine times. This rearrangement joins TRBV2 to TRBJ1-4; D is uncertain. V was clipped by 7 bases and J by 7 bases, with 16 bases between them. Germline CDR1 reads SNHLY; CDR2 reads FYNNEI. The CDR3 sequence is 14 residues long. CDR3 residues: CASIPESQSEKLFF. Written as DNA, the CDR3 is TGTGCCAGCATTCCTGAGTCGCAGTCTGAAAAACTGTTTTTT.

The V call is TRBV29-1, the J call TRBJ1-5; TRBD1 matches 7 bases. Looked up from germline, CDR1 is SQVTM and CDR2 is ANQGSEA. The V gene end was trimmed by 6 bases and the J gene end by 6 bases; junction bases not matched to a gene: 5. This CDR3 has 12 residues. The CDR3 DNA reads TGCAGCGTCCGACAGGGATCTCAGCCCCAGCATTTT. It translates to CSVRQGSQPQHF.

The rearrangement uses TRBV29-1 and TRBJ2-7, with TRBD1 identical over 9 bases. This CDR3 has 13 amino acids. Germline lookup yields CDR1 SQVTM and CDR2 ANQGSEA. V gave up 7 bases and J gave up 7 bases; unmatched junction bases: 11. This chain's CDR3 is CSAKSGTGKEQYF. Here the CDR3 DNA reads TGCAGCGCCAAGTCCGGGACAGGGAAAGAGCAGTACTTC.

This clonotype was recorded at least ten times. V and J are TRBV20-1 and TRBJ2-3; TRBD2 might be the D (5 bases). CDR1 and CDR2 from the germline V gene are DFQATT and SNEGSKA (reference sequence). This CDR3 is built from 13 residues. The ends were cut back, 5 bases at V and 1 base at J, with 10 bases in the middle. In DNA form, the CDR3 reads TGCAGTGCTCCGGCACTAGGCACAGATACGCAGTATTTT. It is translated as CSAPALGTDTQYF.

This clonotype turned up a few times. The V gene is TRBV7-9, the J gene TRBJ1-2; D is unclear. Trimming pared 1 base from V and 8 bases from J, leaving 11 bases between. The CDR3 extends over 13 amino acids. Germline assignment: CDR1 SEHNR and CDR2 FQNEAQ (reference sequence). The chain's CDR3 is CASSLGTLGGYTF. In DNA form, the CDR3 reads TGTGCCAGCAGCTTAGGCACCTTAGGGGGCTACACCTTC.

This clonotype appeared many times. The gene calls are TRBV7-2 and TRBJ2-5; D might be TRBD2 (5 bases). V dropped 3 bases and J dropped 5 bases, with 13 bases sitting between them. The CDR3 covers 14 residues. Germline-derived CDR1 and CDR2 are SGHTA and FQGNSA. The CDR3 DNA is TGTGCCAGCAGCTTTTACCTAGCCCGTGAGACCCAGTACTTC. It is translated as CASSFYLARETQYF. The whole variable domain, filled in from reference TRBV7-2 and TRBJ2-5, reads GAGVSQSPSNKVTEKGKDVELRCDPISGHTALYWYRQSLGQGLEFLIYFQGNSAPDKSGLPSDRFSAERTGGSVSTLTIQRTQQEDSAVYLCASSFYLARETQYFGPGTRLLVL.

This clonotype was counted between two and nine times. The chain has TRBV20-1 and TRBJ1-5; 7 bases line up with TRBD1. This CDR3 is built from 14 residues. With V trimmed by 0 bases and J by 7 bases, 6 bases remained unmatched. Germline-derived CDR1 and CDR2 are DFQATT and SNEGSKA (reference sequence). The CDR3, as DNA: TGCAGTGCTAGAGACCGACAGGGATGGCAGCCCCAGCATTTT. Translation gives CSARDRQGWQPQHF.

A few counts support this clonotype. The V gene is TRBV20-1, the J gene TRBJ1-3, with D hard to call. The germline V gene encodes CDR1 DFQATT and CDR2 SNEGSKA (reference sequence). Trimming left V 1 base short and J 8 bases short, with 12 bases between. The CDR3 loop spans 13 amino acids. CDR3 sequence: CSARGDSRDTIYF. CDR3 nucleotides: TGCAGTGCTAGAGGGGATAGCCGTGACACCATATATTTT.

This clonotype was observed many times. V is TRBV7-2 and J is TRBJ1-1; 8 nucleotides line up with TRBD1. Germline assignment: CDR1 SGHTA and CDR2 FQGNSA. Trimming took 5 bases from V and 0 from J; bases not matched to a gene: 8. CDR3 length: 16 amino acids. This chain's CDR3 is CASSPQGVGMNTEAFF. In DNA, the CDR3 is TGTGCCAGCAGCCCACAGGGGGTCGGCATGAACACTGAAGCTTTCTTT.

This chain uses TRBV6-1 with TRBJ2-7, with D possibly being TRBD1 (6 bases). Germline V lookup: CDR1 MNHNS, CDR2 SASEGT. This CDR3 has 13 amino acids. V was trimmed by 6 bases and J by 3 bases, leaving 12 bases between them. The CDR3 DNA follows: TGTGCCAGCAGCCGGGACACCGTCTACGAGCAGTACTTC. Protein: CASSRDTVYEQYF.

This clonotype has a count of ten or more. V usage is TRBV2 and J usage is TRBJ1-2, with 8 bases fitting TRBD1. V trimming: 7 bases; J trimming: 7 bases; junction bases outside the gene matches: 14. In germline, CDR1 is SNHLY, CDR2 FYNNEI. The length of the CDR3 is 15 residues. This CDR3 is CASKPFGQGAFGYTF. The CDR3 bases are TGTGCCAGCAAACCCTTTGGGCAGGGGGCTTTTGGCTACACCTTC.

The rearrangement joins TRBV5-5 to TRBJ1-5; D gene ambiguous. The CDR3 has 16 residues. V lost 3 bases and J 5 bases, leaving 18 bases between the germline ends. Germline lookup yields CDR1 SGHKS and CDR2 YYEKEE (reference sequence). The CDR3 region has the DNA TGTGCCAGCAGCTATACGGACGGCGGATGGGATCAGCCCCAGCATTTT. It translates to CASSYTDGGWDQPQHF.

The chain carries TRBV2 and TRBJ2-5; 10 nucleotides line up with TRBD2. Looked up from germline, CDR1 is SNHLY and CDR2 is FYNNEI. V shed 6 bases and J 3 bases; nucleotides not matched to a gene: 7. The CDR3 contains 15 residues. The CDR3 coding sequence is TGTGCCAGCAGGACAGGACTAGCGGACAAAGAGACCCAGTACTTC. Its translation: CASRTGLADKETQYF.

Concerning this clonotype itself: A read error is possible here, since a much larger clone lies one base away. The genes are TRBV6-1 and TRBJ2-7; weak D call: TRBD2 (6 bases). CDR3 length: 15 amino acids. The V end was cut by 6 bases, the J end by 3 bases, with 18 bases between. Germline lookup yields CDR1 MNHNS and CDR2 SASEGT. DNA for the CDR3: TGTGCCAGCAGCCCTAGGCTGGGGGGTTACTACGAGCAGTACTTC. It is translated as CASSPRLGGYYEQYF.